This T cell receptor (beta chain) is drawn from a study of T cell changes during pregnancy in multiple sclerosis. Sequenced by immunoSEQ multiplex PCR; TCRdb stores in-frame clones only, minus some. The table shows 40,000 to 55,000 clones, with roughly 90% occurring only once. With V trimmed by 7 bases and J by 4 bases, 10 bases remained unmatched. The CDR3 totals 14 residues. CDR1 and CDR2 (germline): SQVTM, ANQGSEA. The TCR sequence derives from a female donor in good health, enrolled as a control in a pregnancy study. The material sequenced was peripheral blood, taken in the second trimester of pregnancy. This chain uses TRBV29-1 with TRBJ1-1; 9 nucleotides agree with TRBD1. The CDR3 nucleotides read TGCAGCGCCGGGACAGGGTGGGAGAGCACTGAAGCTTTCTTT. It encodes CSAGTGWESTEAFF. Full variable domain (outside the CDR3, taken from reference TRBV29-1 and TRBJ1-1): SAVISQKPSRDICQRGTSLTIQCQVDSQVTMMFWYRQQPGQSLTLIATANQGSEATYESGFVIDKFPISRPNLTFSTLTVSNMSPEDSSIYLCSAGTGWESTEAFFGQGTRLTVV.